The T cell receptor (beta chain) described here comes from a study of T cell changes during pregnancy in multiple sclerosis. This clone has only one observation. Trimming at V came to 5 bases and at J to 3 bases, leaving 2 bases not matched to a gene. Germline CDR1 is LNHNV and CDR2 is YYDKDF (reference sequence). This CDR3 is 13 amino acids long. Sequencing was performed with immunoSEQ multiplex PCR; in TCRdb, only in-frame clones are kept and a portion is missing. The table has around 60,000 clones, roughly 95% seen once. The source material was CD4+ T cells from peripheral blood mononuclear cells, sampled before pregnancy. This sequence was found in a female donor with multiple sclerosis, enrolled in a pregnancy study. The chain carries TRBV15 and TRBJ2-7, with 9 bases lining up with TRBD1. CDR3 sequence: CATSWDRVYEQYF. Here the CDR3 DNA reads TGTGCCACCAGCTGGGACAGGGTCTACGAGCAGTACTTC.